This record concerns one T cell receptor (beta chain) sequence. Antigen: not known. The time point was: week 11, during vaccination. The investigators gave 300 ug of mutant IDH1 20-mer peptide in each vaccine dose, together with topical imiquimod. This entry comes from a study of a mutant IDH1 vaccine in newly diagnosed glioma. Looking at the study overall: Of treated patients, around 62% were men and roughly 38% women, averaging 40.4 years. Beforehand, treatment had been radiotherapy, temozolomide, or both; the majority received both. Points from the study as a whole: It seemed that pseudoprogression was not linked to changes in the top peripheral T cell clonotypes. Patients showed vaccine-induced immune responses at a rate of around 93%.

The V gene's germline CDR1 is LNHDA and CDR2 SQIVND (reference sequence). This CDR3 is 15 amino acids long. Deletions cut 5 bases from V and 4 bases from J, with 18 bases between. Data came from immunoSEQ multiplex PCR; TCRdb stores just in-frame clones and leaves some out. The profile shows roughly 120,000 clones, roughly 88% of them singletons. V is TRBV19 and J is TRBJ2-7; possibly TRBD1 or TRBD2 for D (6 bases each). The receptor's source is a woman aged 50 to 65 with glioma. Sequencing used PBMCs, obtained from a glioma patient whose treatment included an IDH1 peptide vaccine. The CDR3 region has the DNA TGTGCCAGTAGTGGAGGGGCAGGGGTTCTATACGAGCAGTACTTC. Translation gives CASSGGAGVLYEQYF. The whole variable domain, remainder taken from reference TRBV19 and TRBJ2-7, is DGGITQSPKYLFRKEGQNVTLSCEQNLNHDAMYWYRQDPGQGLRLIYYSQIVNDFQKGDIAEGYSVSREKKESFPLTVTSAQKNPTAFYLCASSGGAGVLYEQYFGPGTRLTVT.